This passage covers 10 T cell receptor beta chains from one sample sequenced in a study of breast tumors, draining lymph nodes, adjacent tissues. TCRdb reanalysed the multiplex PCR reads using MiXCR and keeps one entry per CDR3 protein. Of about 220,000 distinct CDR3 sequences in the sample, around 34% were seen once. The lymph nodes were axillary draining lymph nodes from breast cancer patients. The specimen sequenced was axillary lymph node tissue. The receptors shown here come from a female donor with breast cancer. Some clones in this sample may be carry-over from other donors' samples.

This sequence joins TRBV15 and TRBJ1-3; D possibly corresponds to TRBD1 (6 bases). V was shortened by 8 bases and J by 2 bases, with 13 bases between the two germline ends. Germline CDR1 LNHNV, CDR2 YYDKDF (reference sequence). This CDR3 has 14 amino acids. The CDR3 reads CATWVGGAGNTIYF. CDR3 bases: TGTGCCACCTGGGTAGGGGGGGCTGGAAACACCATATATTTT.

The J gene is TRBJ1-2, the V gene TRBV10-3; 7 bases are shared with TRBD1. Germline-derived CDR1 and CDR2 are ENHRY and SYGVKD. There are 13 residues in the CDR3. J gave up 4 bases and V 10 bases, and 9 bases lay outside the gene matches. The CDR3 reads CATGQGGSYGYTF. Written as DNA, the CDR3 is TGTGCCACTGGTCAGGGGGGGTCCTATGGCTACACCTTC.

This clonotype was recorded at least ten times. The J gene is TRBJ2-1, the V gene TRBV7-9; 14 bases agree with TRBD2. Germline V gene lookup returns CDR1 SEHNR and CDR2 FQNEAQ (reference sequence). The CDR3 is 19 amino acids. The J segment lost 8 bases and the V segment lost 1 base, leaving 13 bases of the junction unmatched. The CDR3 loop is CASSLGQGLAGGISDEQFF. The CDR3, as DNA: TGTGCCAGCAGCTTAGGTCAAGGACTAGCGGGAGGAATTAGTGATGAGCAGTTCTTC.

This chain links TRBV18 with TRBJ2-1; D might be TRBD1 (5 bases). Deletions cut 0 bases from V and 0 bases from J, with 9 bases between. The CDR3 sequence is 16 residues long. Germline-derived CDR1 and CDR2 are KGHSH and LQKENI. The CDR3 DNA sequence: TGTGCCAGCTCACCACCAAGGACAACCTCCTACAATGAGCAGTTCTTC. Translation: CASSPPRTTSYNEQFF.

The chain recombines TRBV14 with TRBJ2-1; a possible D gene is TRBD2 (6 bases). Germline V gene data show CDR1 as SGHDN and CDR2 as FVKESK. The CDR3 is 13 amino acids. Trimming shortened V by 10 bases and J by 1 base, and 11 bases separated the two germline ends. The CDR3 protein is CATASGSYNEQFF. The DNA for the CDR3 is TGTGCCACCGCCAGCGGGTCCTACAATGAGCAGTTCTTC.

J is TRBJ1-2 and V is TRBV14; 7 bases map to TRBD1. With V trimmed by 6 bases and J by 3 bases, 10 bases remained unmatched. Germline CDR1 SGHDN, CDR2 FVKESK. The CDR3 runs to 15 residues. The CDR3 nucleotides are TGTGCCAGCAGTCACAGGGACAGCAAATACTATGGCTACACCTTC. Translated: CASSHRDSKYYGYTF.

A note on this clonotype: This may be a read error: a much more frequent sequence differs by one nucleotide. The rearrangement joins TRBV9 to TRBJ2-1; 8 bases match TRBD2. Germline V lookup: CDR1 SGDLS, CDR2 YYNGEE. This CDR3 comprises 15 residues. CDR3 nucleotide sequence: TGTGCCAGCAGCGTATTTAGCGGGACATACAATGAGCAGTCCTTC. It yields the protein CASSVFSGTYNEQSF.

This clonotype was detected many times. Here the CDR3 reads CASSIGLRDGGSNQPQHF. The DNA for the CDR3 is TGTGCCAGTAGTATAGGTCTCCGGGACGGCGGTTCCAATCAGCCCCAGCATTTT. The chain combines TRBV19 with TRBJ1-5, with D maybe TRBD1 (5 bases). The V and J ends lost 1 base and 3 bases respectively, with 19 bases between them. CDR3 size: 18 residues. Looked up from germline, CDR1 is LNHDA and CDR2 is SQIVND (reference sequence).

In its sample, this clonotype was seen a few times. Since a much larger clone is just one base distant, this may be a read error. The V gene is TRBV20-1, the J gene TRBJ2-7; tentatively, D is TRBD2 (5 bases). Germline V gene sequence: CDR1 DFQATT, CDR2 SNEGSKA (reference sequence). The CDR3 is made up of 13 amino acids. CDR3 sequence reads: CSAPDQRSYAQYF. The CDR3 DNA reads TGCAGTGCCCCGGACCAGCGGTCTTACGCGCAGTACTTC.

In this sample, this clonotype turned up many times. The chain joins TRBV7-2 to TRBJ2-2; no reliable D call. The CDR3 is 15 amino acids. Trimming took off 1 base at V and 5 bases at J, with 11 bases between the two ends. CDR1 is SGHTA and CDR2 is FQGNSA in the germline V gene. The CDR3 loop reads CASSLEAFRTGELFF. The CDR3 DNA follows: TGTGCCAGCAGCTTAGAAGCCTTCAGAACCGGGGAGCTGTTTTTT.